The rows below give T cell receptor beta chains drawn from one sample of a study of molecular identifiers for immune sequencing clone quantification. TCRdb recomputed calls from the PCR reads with MiXCR, one row per CDR3 protein. The data show about 510,000 distinct CDR3 sequences, around a fifth seen once. Sequencing input: naive CD8+ T cells from blood, with Jurkat cell RNA spiked in. All receptors come from a human donor in good health. Some libraries in this study had Jurkat cell RNA spiked in. Each CDR3 is given with its conserved first and last residue. A D gene is named only where the DNA matches it firmly. Clone size, where shown, is once, few, many, or a class for clones that have expanded.

TRBJ2-7 NA TRBV9 few CASSVGGVVNEQYF TGTGCCAGCAGCGTAGGGGGGGTCGTGAACGAGCAGTACTTC
TRBJ1-5 NA TRBV5-1 many CASSPGQFSNQPQHF TGCGCCAGCAGCCCGGGACAATTTAGCAATCAGCCCCAGCATTTT
TRBJ2-2 NA TRBV4-3 NA CASSQDLAGANTGELLF TGCGCCAGCAGCCAAGATCTGGCAGGGGCGAACACCGGGGAGCTGCTTTTT
TRBJ2-1 NA TRBV7-9 many CASSLAGQGNEQFF TGTGCCAGCAGCTTAGCGGGGCAGGGCAATGAGCAGTTCTTC
TRBJ1-5 NA TRBV19 NA CASSAFGNSNRPQHF TGTGCCAGTAGCGCCTTTGGGAATAGCAATCGGCCCCAGCATTTT
TRBJ1-2 NA TRBV4-3 NA CASSPAPGPDYGYTF TGCGCCAGCAGCCCCGCCCCGGGCCCGGACTATGGCTACACCTTC
TRBJ2-2 TRBD2 TRBV4-3 many CASSQGLAGVSGELFF TGCGCCAGCAGCCAGGGACTAGCGGGAGTTTCCGGGGAGCTGTTTTTT
TRBJ1-5 NA TRBV7-2 many CASSLGAALVSNQPQHF TGTGCCAGCAGCCTGGGCGCGGCACTGGTTAGCAATCAGCCCCAGCATTTT
TRBJ1-1 NA TRBV6-5 many CASSMTGTDEAFF TGTGCCAGCAGTATGACAGGAACAGATGAAGCTTTCTTT
TRBJ2-7 TRBD1 TRBV19 many CASSHGTGYYEQYF TGTGCCAGTAGCCACGGGACAGGGTACTACGAGCAGTACTTC
TRBJ1-1 NA TRBV4-1 NA CASSQVDRTDTGAFF TGCGCCAGCAGCCAAGTGGACAGAACAGACACTGGGGCTTTCTTT
TRBJ2-5 NA TRBV12-3/TRBV12-4 few CASSLEVLQETQYF TGTGCCAGCAGTTTAGAGGTTCTACAAGAGACCCAGTACTTC
TRBJ2-1 TRBD2 TRBV11-2 few CASSNGAGGYNEQFF TGTGCCAGCAGCAATGGGGCGGGGGGGTACAATGAGCAGTTCTTC
TRBJ2-7 NA TRBV11-2 many CASSPYARARAPYEQYF TGTGCCAGCAGCCCGTACGCTCGGGCCAGGGCCCCCTACGAGCAGTACTTC
TRBJ2-5 NA TRBV24-1 many CATSDLRGGGETQYF TGTGCCACCAGTGATTTGCGCGGGGGCGGAGAGACCCAGTACTTC
TRBJ1-6 TRBD1 TRBV25-1 few CASSESVGQGAAYNSPLHF TGTGCCAGCAGTGAATCAGTGGGACAGGGGGCGGCCTATAATTCACCCCTCCACTTT
TRBJ2-3 NA TRBV4-1 many CASSVNLGQQLTDTQYF TGCGCCAGCAGCGTAAACCTTGGACAGCAGCTCACAGATACGCAGTATTTT
TRBJ1-5 NA TRBV9 NA CASSVGSDQPQHF TGTGCCAGCAGCGTTGGCAGCGATCAGCCCCAGCATTTT
TRBJ2-1 NA TRBV20-1 many CSARHTGSSYNEQFF TGCAGTGCTAGACATACAGGGTCCTCCTACAATGAGCAGTTCTTC
TRBJ2-5 TRBD2 TRBV24-1 few CATSEYGGRAQETQYF TGTGCCACCAGTGAATATGGTGGGAGGGCCCAAGAGACCCAGTACTTC
TRBJ1-6 NA TRBV20-1 NA CSATDSQLGSYNSPLHF TGCAGTGCAACCGACAGCCAATTGGGCTCCTATAATTCACCCCTCCACTTT
TRBJ1-1 NA TRBV9 many CASSEWLNTEAFF TGTGCCAGCAGCGAGTGGTTGAACACTGAAGCTTTCTTT
TRBJ1-1 NA TRBV6-1 few CANSEASGLSLGITEAFF TGTGCCAACAGTGAAGCTTCTGGTTTATCTTTAGGGATCACTGAAGCTTTCTTT
TRBJ1-5 NA TRBV12-3/TRBV12-4 many CASSKRQSGRNQPQHF TGTGCCAGCAGTAAACGACAGAGCGGGCGCAATCAGCCCCAGCATTTT
TRBJ2-3 NA TRBV9 few CASSTPIAGTDTQYF TGTGCCAGCAGCACTCCAATAGCGGGCACAGATACGCAGTATTTT
TRBJ1-4 NA TRBV19 few CASTYDMGLGTNEKLFF TGTGCCAGTACCTACGACATGGGTTTGGGAACTAATGAAAAACTGTTTTTT